These 10 T cell receptor beta chains came from one sample sequenced in a study of blood T cell repertoires in COVID-19. The protocol was immunoSEQ multiplex PCR, while the TCRdb copy is restricted to in-frame clones and leaves out a portion. The table shows about 93,000 clones, with 90% occurring only once. Sample: peripheral blood. The receptors shown here come from a human donor with active COVID-19. The donor label of this sample is uncertain.

The V gene is TRBV15, the J gene TRBJ2-1, with D possibly being TRBD1 (5 bases). The germline gives CDR1 LNHNV, CDR2 YYDKDF (reference sequence). CDR3 size: 14 residues. The germline V and J ends were trimmed by 6 bases and 6 bases, with 15 bases remaining between them. CDR3 DNA sequence: TGTGCCACCAGAGCCCCCCAGGGTCCCAATGAGCAGTTCTTC. Translating gives CATRAPQGPNEQFF.

This chain connects TRBV2 to TRBJ2-3, with 7 bases identical to TRBD2. The CDR3 runs to 13 residues. J gave up 7 bases and V 6 bases, and 7 bases lay outside the gene matches. Germline CDR1 SNHLY, CDR2 FYNNEI. DNA of the CDR3: TGTGCCAGCAGGCGGGAGCGGGTAAATACGCAGTATTTT. Residues: CASRRERVNTQYF.

The CDR3 DNA reads as TGTGCCACTTCCCAGACAGGGGAGAGAGAGCAGTACTTC. Its protein is CATSQTGEREQYF. The chain links TRBV6-5 to TRBJ2-7; 8 nucleotides agree with TRBD1. The germline V gene has CDR1 MNHEY and CDR2 SVGAGI. This CDR3 comprises 13 residues. Germline trimming cut 10 bases from V and 7 bases from J; bases unmatched to any gene: 12.

This clone was counted a single time. The CDR3 region is CASAGTANTGELFF. In DNA, the CDR3 is TGTGCCAGCGCCGGGACAGCAAACACCGGGGAGCTGTTTTTT. The gene calls are TRBV7-2 and TRBJ2-2; TRBD1 matches at 7 bases. The CDR3 runs 14 residues. V was clipped by 8 bases and J by 2 bases; unmatched bases: 5. Germline V gene lookup returns CDR1 SGHTA and CDR2 FQGNSA.

The V gene is TRBV10-3, the J gene TRBJ1-3; D perhaps matches TRBD1 (5 bases). The V gene's germline CDR1 is ENHRY and CDR2 SYGVKD. This CDR3 spans 16 amino acids. Trimming took 5 bases from V and 3 from J, leaving 17 bases between them. For the CDR3, the DNA is TGTGCCATCAGTCCGTTGGGGCTTGAGAATGGAAACACCATATATTTT. Translated: CAISPLGLENGNTIYF.

The chain recombines TRBV9 with TRBJ1-5; 7 nucleotides match TRBD1. The CDR3 extends over 14 amino acids. Trimming took 3 bases from V and 3 from J; bases not matched to a gene: 3. CDR1 is SGDLS, CDR2 YYNGEE, per germline. The CDR3 coding sequence is TGTGCCAGCAGCGGGACAGGCCTCAATCAGCCCCAGCATTTT. This gives the protein CASSGTGLNQPQHF.

This sequence joins TRBV4-3 and TRBJ1-5; perhaps TRBD1 as D (5 bases). This CDR3 is 17 amino acids long. The V and J ends lost 1 base and 2 bases respectively, with 15 bases between them. Germline V CDR1 and CDR2: LGHNA, YSLEER. The CDR3 loop is CASSQGIGGEGNQPQHF. Written as DNA, the CDR3 is TGCGCCAGCAGCCAAGGTATCGGAGGGGAAGGCAATCAGCCCCAGCATTTT.

The CDR3 region is CASSAGTSGSTGELFF. Here the CDR3 DNA reads TGTGCCAGCAGCGCTGGGACTAGCGGGAGTACCGGGGAGCTGTTTTTT. The gene calls are TRBV9 and TRBJ2-2, with 14 positions matching TRBD2. Germline CDR1 SGDLS, CDR2 YYNGEE. The CDR3 consists of 16 residues. Trimming at V came to 3 bases and at J to 5 bases, leaving 3 bases not matched to a gene.

The V and J genes are TRBV19 and TRBJ1-1; 7 bases are a match to TRBD1. J was trimmed by 4 bases and V by 6 bases; bases with no gene match: 5. CDR1 and CDR2 from the germline V gene are LNHDA and SQIVND (reference sequence). There are 13 residues in the CDR3. The CDR3, as DNA: TGTGCCAGTAGACCGGACAGGACCACTGAAGCTTTCTTT. It is translated as CASRPDRTTEAFF.

This chain links TRBV10-3 with TRBJ2-7; the match to TRBD1 covers 7 bases. The CDR3 is 15 residues long. Germline assignment: CDR1 ENHRY and CDR2 SYGVKD. V was clipped by 7 bases and J by 3 bases; unmatched bases: 12. DNA for the CDR3: TGTGCCATCACCCGAACCCAAACAGGGGACTACGAGCAGTACTTC. Its translation: CAITRTQTGDYEQYF.